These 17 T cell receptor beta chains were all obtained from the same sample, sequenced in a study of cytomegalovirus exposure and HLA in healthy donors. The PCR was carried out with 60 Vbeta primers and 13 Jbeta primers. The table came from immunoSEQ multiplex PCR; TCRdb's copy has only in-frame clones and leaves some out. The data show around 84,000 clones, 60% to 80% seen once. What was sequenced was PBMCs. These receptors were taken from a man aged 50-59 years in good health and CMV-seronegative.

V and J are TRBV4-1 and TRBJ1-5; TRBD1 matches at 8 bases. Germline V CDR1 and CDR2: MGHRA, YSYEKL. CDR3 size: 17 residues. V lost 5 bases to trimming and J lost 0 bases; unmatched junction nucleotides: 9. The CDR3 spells CASSARQGSYSNQPQHF. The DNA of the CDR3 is TGCGCCAGCAGCGCCCGACAGGGGAGTTATAGCAATCAGCCCCAGCATTTT.

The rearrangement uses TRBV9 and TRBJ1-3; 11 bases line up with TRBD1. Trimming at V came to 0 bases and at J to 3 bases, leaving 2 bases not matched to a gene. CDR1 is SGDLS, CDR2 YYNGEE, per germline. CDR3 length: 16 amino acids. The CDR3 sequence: CASSVGTGGGGNTIYF. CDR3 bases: TGTGCCAGCAGCGTAGGGACAGGGGGCGGTGGAAACACCATATATTTT.

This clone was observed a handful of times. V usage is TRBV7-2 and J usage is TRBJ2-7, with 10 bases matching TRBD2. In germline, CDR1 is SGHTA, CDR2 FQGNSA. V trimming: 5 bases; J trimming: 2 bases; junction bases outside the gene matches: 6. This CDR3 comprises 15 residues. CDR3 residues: CASSLLAGAPYEQYF. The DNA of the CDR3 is TGTGCCAGCAGCCTGCTAGCGGGGGCGCCCTACGAGCAGTACTTC.

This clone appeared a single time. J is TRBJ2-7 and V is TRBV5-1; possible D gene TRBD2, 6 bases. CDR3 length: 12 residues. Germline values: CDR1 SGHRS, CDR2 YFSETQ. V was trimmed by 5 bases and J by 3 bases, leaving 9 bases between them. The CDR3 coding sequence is TGCGCCAGCAGGCGGGACCGCTACGAGCAGTACTTC. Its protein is CASRRDRYEQYF.

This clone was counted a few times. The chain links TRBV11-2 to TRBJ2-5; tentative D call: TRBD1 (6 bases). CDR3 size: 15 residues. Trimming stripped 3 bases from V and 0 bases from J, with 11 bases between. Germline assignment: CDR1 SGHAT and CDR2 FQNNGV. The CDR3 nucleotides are TGTGCCAGCAGCTTGGTGGGGGCGGACCAAGAGACCCAGTACTTC. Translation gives CASSLVGADQETQYF.

The chain's CDR3 is CASSALAGQPYEQYF. DNA for the CDR3: TGTGCCAGCAGTGCCCTAGCGGGACAACCCTACGAGCAGTACTTC. The rearrangement links TRBV28 to TRBJ2-7, with TRBD2 matching over 9 bases. This CDR3 is built from 15 residues. V was clipped by 5 bases and J by 2 bases; unmatched bases: 7. From germline, CDR1 is MDHEN and CDR2 SYDVKM.

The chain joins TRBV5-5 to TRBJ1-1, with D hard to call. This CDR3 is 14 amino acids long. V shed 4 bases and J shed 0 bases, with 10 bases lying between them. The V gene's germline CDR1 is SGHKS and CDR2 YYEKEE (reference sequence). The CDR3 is CASSRDGLNTEAFF. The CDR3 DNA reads TGTGCCAGCAGCCGTGACGGGTTGAACACTGAAGCTTTCTTT.

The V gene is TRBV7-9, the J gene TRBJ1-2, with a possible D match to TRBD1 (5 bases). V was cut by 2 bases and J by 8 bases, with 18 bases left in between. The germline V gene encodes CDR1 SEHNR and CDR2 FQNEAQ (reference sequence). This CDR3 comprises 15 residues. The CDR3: CASSLRGRVPQGYTF. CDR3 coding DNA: TGTGCCAGCAGCTTACGCGGCAGGGTTCCTCAAGGCTACACCTTC.

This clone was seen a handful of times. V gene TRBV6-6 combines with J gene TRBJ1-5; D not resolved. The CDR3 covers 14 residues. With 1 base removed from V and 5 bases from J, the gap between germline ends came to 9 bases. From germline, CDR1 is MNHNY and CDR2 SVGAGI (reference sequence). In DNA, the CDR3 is TGTGCCAGCAGTTACTATGAGGTTGATCAGCCCCAGCATTTT. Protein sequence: CASSYYEVDQPQHF.

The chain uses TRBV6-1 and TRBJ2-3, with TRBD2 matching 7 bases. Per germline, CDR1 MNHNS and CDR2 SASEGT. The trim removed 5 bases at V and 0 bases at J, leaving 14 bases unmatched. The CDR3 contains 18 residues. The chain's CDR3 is CASSKERGGFFSTDTQYF. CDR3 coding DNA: TGTGCCAGCAGTAAAGAGCGGGGAGGATTTTTTAGCACAGATACGCAGTATTTT.

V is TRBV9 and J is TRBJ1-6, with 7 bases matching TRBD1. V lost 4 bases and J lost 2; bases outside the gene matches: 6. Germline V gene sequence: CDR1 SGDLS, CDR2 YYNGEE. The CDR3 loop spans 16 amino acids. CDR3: CASSPRGQPYNSPLHF. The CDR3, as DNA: TGTGCCAGCAGCCCAAGGGGACAGCCCTATAATTCACCCCTCCACTTT.

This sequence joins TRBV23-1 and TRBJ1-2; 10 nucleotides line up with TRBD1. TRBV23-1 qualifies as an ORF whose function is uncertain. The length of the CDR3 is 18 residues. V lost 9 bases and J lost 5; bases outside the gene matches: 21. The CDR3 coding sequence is TGCGCCAGTACTCTGGGACCTCGGGACAGGGGTGCTATTTATGGCTACACCTTC. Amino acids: CASTLGPRDRGAIYGYTF.

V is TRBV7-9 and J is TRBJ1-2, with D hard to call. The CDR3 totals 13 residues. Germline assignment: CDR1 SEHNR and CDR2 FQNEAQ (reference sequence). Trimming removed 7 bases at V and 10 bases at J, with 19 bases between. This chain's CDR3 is CASIKSGNFYYTF. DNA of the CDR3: TGTGCCAGCATCAAATCCGGGAACTTTTACTACACCTTC.

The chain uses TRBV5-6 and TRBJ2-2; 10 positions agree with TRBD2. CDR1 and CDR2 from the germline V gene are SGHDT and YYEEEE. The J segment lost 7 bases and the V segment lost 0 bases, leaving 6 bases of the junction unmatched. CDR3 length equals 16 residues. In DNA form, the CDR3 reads TGTGCCAGCAGCTTGGGGCTAGCGGGGGTCTTCGGGGAGCTGTTTTTT. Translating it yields CASSLGLAGVFGELFF.

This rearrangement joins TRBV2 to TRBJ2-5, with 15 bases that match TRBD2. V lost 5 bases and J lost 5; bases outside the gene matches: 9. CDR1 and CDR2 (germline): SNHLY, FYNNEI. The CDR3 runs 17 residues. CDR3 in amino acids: CASSRRGLAGGVETQYF. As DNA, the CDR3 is TGTGCCAGCAGTAGGCGGGGACTAGCGGGGGGCGTGGAGACCCAGTACTTC.

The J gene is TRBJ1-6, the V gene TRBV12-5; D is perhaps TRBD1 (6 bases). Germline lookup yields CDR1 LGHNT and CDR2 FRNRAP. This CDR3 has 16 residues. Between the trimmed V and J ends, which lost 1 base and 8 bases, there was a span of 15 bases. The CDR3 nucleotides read TGTGCTAGTGGTTTGGGACAGGTAACTAGTGATTCACCCCTCCACTTT. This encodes CASGLGQVTSDSPLHF.

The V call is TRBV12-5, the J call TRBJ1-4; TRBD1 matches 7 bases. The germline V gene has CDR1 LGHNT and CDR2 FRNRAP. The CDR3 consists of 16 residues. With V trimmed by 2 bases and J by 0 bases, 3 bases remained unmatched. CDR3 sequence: CASGLRQGATNEKLFF. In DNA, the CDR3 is TGTGCTAGTGGTTTGAGGCAGGGGGCAACTAATGAAAAACTGTTTTTT.